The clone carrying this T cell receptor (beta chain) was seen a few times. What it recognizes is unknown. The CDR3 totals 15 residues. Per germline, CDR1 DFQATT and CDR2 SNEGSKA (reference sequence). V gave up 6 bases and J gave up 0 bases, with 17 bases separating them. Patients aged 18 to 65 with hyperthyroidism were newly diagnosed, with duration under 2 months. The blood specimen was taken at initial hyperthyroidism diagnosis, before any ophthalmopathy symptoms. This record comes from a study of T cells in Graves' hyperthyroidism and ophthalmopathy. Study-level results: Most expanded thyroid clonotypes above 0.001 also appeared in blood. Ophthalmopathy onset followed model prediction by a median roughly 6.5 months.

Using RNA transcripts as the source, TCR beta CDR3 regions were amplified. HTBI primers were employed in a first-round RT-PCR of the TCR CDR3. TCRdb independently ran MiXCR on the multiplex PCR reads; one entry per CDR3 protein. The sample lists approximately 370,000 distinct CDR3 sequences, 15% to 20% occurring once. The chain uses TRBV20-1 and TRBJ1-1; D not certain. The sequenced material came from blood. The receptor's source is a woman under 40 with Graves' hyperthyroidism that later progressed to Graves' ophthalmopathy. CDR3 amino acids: CSAPRSPDMNTEAFF. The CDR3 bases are TGCAGTGCCCCGAGAAGTCCGGATATGAACACTGAAGCTTTCTTT.